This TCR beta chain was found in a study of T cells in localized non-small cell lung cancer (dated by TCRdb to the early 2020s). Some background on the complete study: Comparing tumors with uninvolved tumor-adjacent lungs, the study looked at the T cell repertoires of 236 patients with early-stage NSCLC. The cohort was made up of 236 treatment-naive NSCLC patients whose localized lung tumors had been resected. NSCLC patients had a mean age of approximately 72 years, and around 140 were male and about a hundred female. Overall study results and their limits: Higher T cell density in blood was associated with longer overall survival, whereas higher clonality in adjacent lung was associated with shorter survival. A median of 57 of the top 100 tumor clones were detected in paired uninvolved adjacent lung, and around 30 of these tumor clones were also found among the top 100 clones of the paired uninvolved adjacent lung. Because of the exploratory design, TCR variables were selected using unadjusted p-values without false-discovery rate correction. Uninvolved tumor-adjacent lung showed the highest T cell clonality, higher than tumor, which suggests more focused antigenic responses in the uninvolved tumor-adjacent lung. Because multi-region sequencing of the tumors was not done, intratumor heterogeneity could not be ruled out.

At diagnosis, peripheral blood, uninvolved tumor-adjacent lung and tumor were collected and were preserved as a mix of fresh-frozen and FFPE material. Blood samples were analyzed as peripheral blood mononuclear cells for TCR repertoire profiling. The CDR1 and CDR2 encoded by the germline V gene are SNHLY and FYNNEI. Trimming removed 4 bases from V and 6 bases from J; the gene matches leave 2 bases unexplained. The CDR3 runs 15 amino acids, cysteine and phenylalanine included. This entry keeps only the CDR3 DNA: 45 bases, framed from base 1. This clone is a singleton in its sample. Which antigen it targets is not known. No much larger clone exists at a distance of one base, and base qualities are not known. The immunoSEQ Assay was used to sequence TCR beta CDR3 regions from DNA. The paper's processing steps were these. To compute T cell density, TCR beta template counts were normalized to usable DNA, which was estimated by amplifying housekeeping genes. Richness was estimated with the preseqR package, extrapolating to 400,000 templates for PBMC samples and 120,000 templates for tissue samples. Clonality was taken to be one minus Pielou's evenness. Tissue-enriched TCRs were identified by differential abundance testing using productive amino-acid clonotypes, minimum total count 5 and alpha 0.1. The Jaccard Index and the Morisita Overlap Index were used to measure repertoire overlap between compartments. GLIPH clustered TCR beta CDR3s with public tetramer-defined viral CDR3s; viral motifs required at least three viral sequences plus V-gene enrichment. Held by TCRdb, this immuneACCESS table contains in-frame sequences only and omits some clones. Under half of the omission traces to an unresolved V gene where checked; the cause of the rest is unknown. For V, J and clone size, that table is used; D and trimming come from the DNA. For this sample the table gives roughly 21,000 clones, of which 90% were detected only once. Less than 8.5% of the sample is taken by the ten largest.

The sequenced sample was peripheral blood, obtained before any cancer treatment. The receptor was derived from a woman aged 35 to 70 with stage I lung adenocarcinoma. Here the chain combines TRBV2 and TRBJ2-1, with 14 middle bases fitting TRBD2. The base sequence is TGTGCCAGCAGTGGACTAGCGGGAGGGGTCAATGAGCAGTTCTTC. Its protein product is CASSGLAGGVNEQFF.